Following are 18 T cell receptor beta chains from one sample sequenced in a study of vaccination effects on CD4 cells after COVID-19. Using viral peptide pools, the ViraFEST assay grew out antigen-specific CD4+ T cells prior to sequencing. At the end of about 9 days of culture, CD4+ T cells were isolated. Nobody among the vaccine recipients had prior SARS-CoV-2 infection (nucleocapsid antibodies were negative). Their recognized antigens are unknown. Some clones are missing from TCRdb's copy, which holds only in-frame ones; the method was immunoSEQ multiplex PCR. The data show 25,000 to 30,000 clones, with around 80% seen just once and 25% to 35% held by the top ten. The specimen comprised CD4+ T cells from PBMCs cultured with SARS-CoV-2 spike peptides, sampled before COVID-19 vaccination. Receptors were obtained from a human donor who received a COVID-19 vaccine.

This clone was seen only a few times. This rearrangement joins TRBV2 to TRBJ2-1; TRBD2 matches 9 bases. The CDR3 totals 14 residues. V lost 8 bases to trimming and J lost 5 bases; unmatched junction nucleotides: 7. Germline V gene sequence: CDR1 SNHLY, CDR2 FYNNEI. CDR3 protein: CASSYSGGNNEQFF. In DNA form, the CDR3 reads TGTGCCAGCTCCTATAGCGGGGGCAACAATGAGCAGTTCTTC.

V gene TRBV3-1 (or the pseudogene TRBV3-2) combines with J gene TRBJ2-1; the D is unclear. The germline V gene encodes CDR1 LGHDT and CDR2 YNNKEL (reference sequence). This CDR3 comprises 11 residues. V was cut by 7 bases and J by 4 bases, with 5 bases left in between. The CDR3, as DNA: TGTGCCAGCACCTCTTACAATGAGCAGTTCTTC. This codes for CASTSYNEQFF.

This clone has a single count. The J gene is TRBJ2-1, the V gene TRBV30, with TRBD1 identical over 10 bases. The germline gives CDR1 GTSNPN, CDR2 SVGIG (reference sequence). Losses at the gene ends were 3 bases for V and 1 base for J; bases not matched to a gene: 0. The CDR3 contains 14 residues. The CDR3 sequence is CAWRGQGSYNEQFF. CDR3 DNA sequence: TGTGCCTGGAGGGGACAGGGGTCCTACAATGAGCAGTTCTTC.

The CDR3 sequence is CASSYGQLNTEAFF. CDR3 in DNA: TGTGCCAGCAGTTATGGGCAGCTGAACACTGAAGCTTTCTTT. The chain combines TRBV6-1 with TRBJ1-1; D unclear. Trimming took 5 bases from V and 0 from J, leaving 10 bases between them. This CDR3 contains 14 residues. Germline assignment: CDR1 MNHNS and CDR2 SASEGT.

The V call is TRBV5-1, the J call TRBJ2-3, with 7 positions matching TRBD2. The CDR3 spans 15 residues. Unmatched junction bases numbered 3, after V lost 2 bases and J lost 0 bases. Per the germline V gene, CDR1 is SGHRS and CDR2 is YFSETQ. CDR3 nucleotide sequence: TGCGCCAGCAGCTTAGGGAGGGCGAGCACAGATACGCAGTATTTT. This gives the protein CASSLGRASTDTQYF.

This chain joins TRBV19 and TRBJ1-5; D gene ambiguous. Per the germline V gene, CDR1 is LNHDA and CDR2 is SQIVND (reference sequence). CDR3 length: 14 residues. The V end lost 3 bases, the J end lost 1 base, and 7 bases lay between the germline ends. The CDR3 DNA reads TGTGCCAGTAGTATGGGTATGAGCAATCAGCCCCAGCATTTT. Residues: CASSMGMSNQPQHF.

The rearrangement uses TRBV7-2 and TRBJ2-2; no definite D call. Trimming removed 1 base from V and 6 bases from J, with 9 bases in between. Germline CDR1 is SGHTA and CDR2 is FQGNSA. This CDR3 region has 14 residues. CDR3 residues: CASSLEGWAGELFF. CDR3 sequence (DNA): TGTGCCAGCAGCTTAGAAGGTTGGGCCGGGGAGCTGTTTTTT.

In this sample, this clone is medium-sized. The chain employs TRBV5-1 and TRBJ2-2; either TRBD1 or TRBD2 may fit D (5 bases each). Looked up from germline, CDR1 is SGHRS and CDR2 is YFSETQ. There are 15 residues in the CDR3. Trimming removed 5 bases at V and 3 bases at J, with 14 bases between. CDR3 in amino acids: CASRSGTVHTGELFF. CDR3 DNA sequence: TGCGCCAGCAGGTCAGGGACGGTTCACACCGGGGAGCTGTTTTTT.

This clone was counted between two and nine times. The rearrangement uses TRBV19 and TRBJ1-5, with D tentatively TRBD1 (5 bases). This CDR3 contains 16 residues. V lost 2 bases and J lost 1, with 12 bases in between. Germline V gene data show CDR1 as LNHDA and CDR2 as SQIVND (reference sequence). CDR3 nucleotide sequence: TGTGCCAGTAGTATACCCCCATGGGGGAGCAATCAGCCCCAGCATTTT. Its translation is CASSIPPWGSNQPQHF.

The gene calls are TRBV7-2 and TRBJ1-2; the D is unclear. Deletions cut 5 bases from V and 14 bases from J, with 15 bases between. Looked up from germline, CDR1 is SGHTA and CDR2 is FQGNSA. CDR3 length: 11 amino acids. CDR3: CASSLWGGRTF. The DNA for the CDR3 is TGTGCCAGCAGCCTTTGGGGAGGACGGACCTTC.

This clone was seen once. V usage is TRBV28 and J usage is TRBJ1-3, with D unclear. Germline V lookup: CDR1 MDHEN, CDR2 SYDVKM. Trimming pared 8 bases from V and 7 bases from J, leaving 15 bases between. The CDR3 runs 13 residues. The CDR3 reads CASLSGPQNTIYF. CDR3 sequence (DNA): TGTGCCAGCTTATCAGGCCCCCAGAACACCATATATTTT.

V is TRBV15 and J is TRBJ1-2; 8 bases are shared with TRBD1. Trimming cost V 0 bases and J 8 bases; bases outside gene matches: 14. Germline CDR1 LNHNV, CDR2 YYDKDF (reference sequence). The CDR3 covers 17 residues. CDR3 coding DNA: TGTGCCACCAGCAGAGATAGCGAGGCAGGGGGCCGACGAGGCTACACCTTC. Protein product: CATSRDSEAGGRRGYTF. The complete variable domain, with remaining parts taken from reference TRBV15 and TRBJ1-2, reads DAMVIQNPRYQVTQFGKPVTLSCSQTLNHNVMYWYQQKSSQAPKLLFHYYDKDFNNEADTPDNFQSRRPNTSFCFLDIRSPGLGDTAMYLCATSRDSEAGGRRGYTFGSGTRLTVV.

The V call is TRBV5-5, the J call TRBJ2-3; D gene unclear. This CDR3 is 12 amino acids long. Looked up from germline, CDR1 is SGHKS and CDR2 is YYEKEE (reference sequence). V shed 4 bases and J shed 1 base, with 4 bases lying between them. CDR3 protein: CASSTGTDTQYF. CDR3 nucleotides: TGTGCCAGCAGCACCGGCACAGATACGCAGTATTTT. The whole variable domain, remainder taken from reference TRBV5-5 and TRBJ2-3, is DAGVTQSPTHLIKTRGQQVTLRCSPISGHKSVSWYQQVLGQGPQFIFQYYEKEERGRGNFPDRFSARQFPNYSSELNVNALLLGDSALYLCASSTGTDTQYFGPGTRLTVL.

The chain carries TRBV5-4 and TRBJ2-7; 10 bases fit TRBD2. Germline-derived CDR1 and CDR2 are SGHNT and YYREEE (reference sequence). V lost 0 bases to trimming and J lost 0 bases; unmatched junction nucleotides: 3. The CDR3 spans 16 residues. The CDR3 region has the DNA TGTGCCAGCAGCTTGGCTAGCGGGGGCATCTCCTACGAGCAGTACTTC. This encodes CASSLASGGISYEQYF.

The chain is built from TRBV2 and TRBJ2-5; TRBD2 matches 10 bases. This CDR3 has 16 residues. With 2 bases clipped from V and 4 bases from J, the junction kept 7 bases outside the gene matches. CDR1 SNHLY and CDR2 FYNNEI come from the germline V gene. CDR3 sequence reads: CASSELAGVNRETQYF. The CDR3 nucleotides are TGTGCCAGCAGTGAACTAGCGGGGGTAAATAGAGAGACCCAGTACTTC.

The CDR3 DNA follows: TGTGCCAGCAGCAAGGGACATACGGATACGCAGTATTTT. Its translation is CASSKGHTDTQYF. V and J are TRBV11-2 and TRBJ2-3; maybe TRBD1 (6 bases). V was shortened by 5 bases and J by 6 bases, with 12 bases between the two germline ends. CDR1 is SGHAT and CDR2 is FQNNGV in the germline V gene. There are 13 residues in the CDR3.

This clone showed up just once. The rearrangement joins TRBV5-4 to TRBJ1-1; 7 nucleotides agree with TRBD1. Germline V CDR1 and CDR2: SGHNT, YYREEE (reference sequence). V was clipped by 3 bases and J by 2 bases; unmatched bases: 7. The CDR3 spans 15 residues. The CDR3 here is CASSSKTGANTEAFF. CDR3 DNA sequence: TGTGCCAGCAGCTCAAAAACAGGGGCTAACACTGAAGCTTTCTTT.

This rearrangement joins TRBV19 to TRBJ2-3; D may be TRBD1 or TRBD2 (6 bases each). The CDR3 is 16 residues long. The V gene's germline CDR1 is LNHDA and CDR2 SQIVND (reference sequence). With 5 bases removed from V and 1 base from J, the gap between germline ends came to 16 bases. DNA for the CDR3: TGTGCCAGTAGTTGGGGACGGGGGCAGCGCACAGATACGCAGTATTTT. Protein sequence: CASSWGRGQRTDTQYF.